The following is a T cell receptor beta chain sequence with its context. No antigen is known for it. TCRdb re-called the PCR reads with MiXCR. The data contain about 32,000 clones, around a fifth of them singletons. The sample originates from a study of metastatic and nonmetastatic thyroid tumors. About the research overall: Comparison of repertoires was carried out across blood and tumor or nodule tissue from malignant and benign thyroid patients.

General study findings and limits: Reportedly, malignant thyroid tumors had significantly higher TCR beta diversity than benign nodules, in blood and tumor.

Treatment of any kind had been given to no patient before thyroid surgery. CDR3 length: 14 amino acids. Germline lookup yields CDR1 MNHEY and CDR2 SMNVEV (reference sequence). Deletions cut 5 bases from V and 4 bases from J, with 11 bases between. The receptor's source is a female donor with papillary thyroid cancer or a benign thyroid nodule (not recorded which). Some clones in this sample may be carry-over from other donors' samples. The V and J genes are TRBV27 and TRBJ2-2; a weak D match, TRBD2 (7 bases). The sample comprised blood. CDR3 DNA sequence: TGTGCCAGCAGTGGGGGGGCTGGCACCGGGGAGCTGTTTTTT. Protein: CASSGGAGTGELFF.